One sample yielded the 9 T cell receptor beta chains listed below, sequenced in a study of beta chain features in type 1 diabetes. Investigators reverse transcribed all isolated RNA, so they sequenced expressed TCRB transcripts. TCRdb's table, derived via immunoSEQ multiplex PCR, lists solely in-frame clones and lacks some. Of some 500,000 clones in the sample, more than 9.5% are singletons; the top ten hold less than 0.06%. The material sequenced was naive CD4+ T cells from blood. Receptor source: a woman aged 18-35 years in good health.

The V and J genes are TRBV7-9 and TRBJ2-3; TRBD1 or TRBD2 may be the D gene (5 bases each). Looked up from germline, CDR1 is SEHNR and CDR2 is FQNEAQ (reference sequence). Trimming stripped 6 bases from V and 2 bases from J, with 9 bases between. This CDR3 has 13 amino acids. The CDR3 region is CASSYGATDTQYF. CDR3 in DNA: TGTGCCAGCAGTTACGGGGCCACAGATACGCAGTATTTT. Together with reference TRBV7-9 and TRBJ2-3, the CDR3 gives the full variable domain: DTGVSQNPRHKITKRGQNVTFRCDPISEHNRLYWYRQTLGQGPEFLTYFQNEAQLEKSRLLSDRFSAERPKGSFSTLEIQRTEQGDSAMYLCASSYGATDTQYFGPGTRLTVL.

This clone came up a few times. V is TRBV9 and J is TRBJ2-2; unclear D gene. Germline loops: CDR1 SGDLS, CDR2 YYNGEE. V gave up 0 bases and J gave up 5 bases, with 23 bases separating them. This CDR3 region has 19 residues. The CDR3: CASSVATSTSLVGTGELFF. In DNA, the CDR3 is TGTGCCAGCAGCGTAGCTACCAGTACCTCTCTGGTAGGAACCGGGGAGCTGTTTTTT.

The chain is built from TRBV28 and TRBJ2-7, with D hard to call. Trimming stripped 2 bases from V and 4 bases from J, with 9 bases between. This CDR3 has 13 amino acids. Germline V gene data show CDR1 as MDHEN and CDR2 as SYDVKM. This chain's CDR3 is CASSLKTSYEQYV. CDR3 sequence (DNA): TGTGCCAGCAGTTTAAAGACATCATACGAGCAGTACGTC.

This clone appeared a few times. This chain links TRBV9 with TRBJ2-1; D not certain. The CDR3 spans 15 residues. The germline V gene has CDR1 SGDLS and CDR2 YYNGEE. The V end lost 0 bases, the J end lost 4 bases, and 11 bases lay between the germline ends. Written as DNA, the CDR3 is TGTGCCAGCAGCGTAGACTTAATGAGATACAATGAGCAGTTCTTC. It encodes CASSVDLMRYNEQFF.

This clone was seen more than once but under ten times. Within the sample, other DNA sequences also encode this same CDR3. The chain recombines TRBV13 with TRBJ2-3, with 11 bases fitting TRBD2. The CDR3 has 16 amino acids. After removal of 5 bases from V and 0 bases from J, the junction contained 4 bases not matched to a gene. Looked up from germline, CDR1 is PRHDT and CDR2 is FYEKMQ (reference sequence). The CDR3 region is CASSERLAGSTDTQYF. The CDR3 nucleotides are TGTGCCAGCAGCGAGAGACTAGCGGGGAGCACAGATACGCAGTATTTT. Full variable domain (rest looked up from reference TRBV13 and TRBJ2-3): AAGVIQSPRHLIKEKRETATLKCYPIPRHDTVYWYQQGPGQDPQFLISFYEKMQSDKGSIPDRFSAQQFSDYHSELNMSSLELGDSALYFCASSERLAGSTDTQYFGPGTRLTVL.

This clone was recorded a few times. The gene calls are TRBV9 and TRBJ1-5; the D is unclear. The CDR3 loop spans 15 amino acids. The germline CDR1 and CDR2 sequences are SGDLS and YYNGEE. Trimming removed 4 bases at V and 6 bases at J, with 17 bases between. DNA for the CDR3: TGTGCCAGCAGCCTCGAGGCCCATTTTGTTCAGCCCCAGCATTTT. It yields the protein CASSLEAHFVQPQHF.

This clone was observed a handful of times. J is TRBJ2-7 and V is TRBV18; TRBD2 matches 9 bases. The CDR3 loop spans 14 amino acids. Losses at the gene ends were 3 bases for V and 7 bases for J; bases not matched to a gene: 7. The V gene's germline CDR1 is KGHSH and CDR2 LQKENI. This CDR3 is CASSPSSGIGEQYF. The DNA of the CDR3 is TGTGCCAGCTCACCCTCTAGCGGGATTGGAGAGCAGTACTTC.

This clone has only a few counts. This chain joins TRBV30 and TRBJ1-1; tentatively, D is TRBD1 (5 bases). Germline V gene sequence: CDR1 GTSNPN, CDR2 SVGIG (reference sequence). This CDR3 comprises 14 residues. Between the trimmed V and J ends, which lost 6 bases and 0 bases, there was a span of 14 bases. Here the CDR3 reads CACINRFLNTEAFF. In nucleotides, the CDR3 is TGTGCCTGTATCAACAGGTTTTTGAACACTGAAGCTTTCTTT.

The sample holds a few counts of this clone. The genes are TRBV2 and TRBJ2-7; no clear D. The V gene's germline CDR1 is SNHLY and CDR2 FYNNEI. Trimming stripped 0 bases from V and 0 bases from J, with 12 bases between. The CDR3 loop spans 16 amino acids. CDR3 in DNA: TGTGCCAGCAGTGAAGCAATAACTGGTAGCTCCTACGAGCAGTACGTC. As protein: CASSEAITGSSYEQYV.